The 15 T cell receptor beta chains presented below share a single source sample, sequenced in a study of cytomegalovirus exposure and HLA in healthy donors. Here immunoSEQ multiplex PCR was the method, and the copy in TCRdb shows in-frame clones only, minus some. The repertoire has hundreds of thousands of clones, about 88% of them found once; the top ten carry about 12%. Material for sequencing was PBMCs. The receptors come from a man aged 18-30 years in good health and CMV-seropositive.

This chain connects TRBV2 to TRBJ2-3, with D uncertain. The CDR3 loop spans 12 amino acids. The V end lost 5 bases, the J end lost 2 bases, and 5 bases lay between the germline ends. Germline loops: CDR1 SNHLY, CDR2 FYNNEI. For the CDR3, the DNA is TGTGCCAGCAGTCGAAACACAGATACGCAGTATTTT. Translating it yields CASSRNTDTQYF. Based on the CDR3 plus reference TRBV2 and TRBJ2-3, the full variable domain is EPEVTQTPSHQVTQMGQEVILRCVPISNHLYFYWYRQILGQKVEFLVSFYNNEISEKSEIFDDQFSVERPDGSNFTLKIRSTKLEDSAMYFCASSRNTDTQYFGPGTRLTVL.

V usage is TRBV10-2 and J usage is TRBJ1-3, with unresolved D. CDR3 size: 14 residues. Trimming left V 2 bases short and J 0 bases short, with 5 bases between. Germline values: CDR1 WSHSY, CDR2 SAAADI. DNA of the CDR3: TGCGCCAGCAGTGAGGGCAACTCTGGAAACACCATATATTTT. This encodes CASSEGNSGNTIYF.

A single count supports this clone. The rearrangement uses TRBV30 and TRBJ2-7, with 7 bases aligning to TRBD1. Losses at the gene ends were 2 bases for V and 4 bases for J; bases not matched to a gene: 5. Germline values: CDR1 GTSNPN, CDR2 SVGIG (reference sequence). CDR3 length equals 13 residues. CDR3 bases: TGTGCCTGGAGTACAGGGGCTGCATACGAGCAGTACTTC. Translating gives CAWSTGAAYEQYF.

The chain carries TRBV28 and TRBJ2-3; 12 nucleotides agree with TRBD2. Germline values: CDR1 MDHEN, CDR2 SYDVKM. The CDR3 covers 14 residues. V dropped 6 bases and J dropped 8; count of bases not matched to a gene: 6. The chain's CDR3 is CASRTSGGRGTQYF. The CDR3 nucleotides read TGTGCCAGCAGGACTAGCGGGGGCCGGGGTACGCAGTATTTT.

This chain joins TRBV10-3 and TRBJ1-2, with D possibly TRBD1 on 5 matching bases. Germline CDR1 and CDR2: ENHRY and SYGVKD. The CDR3 extends over 15 amino acids. The V and J ends lost 2 bases and 6 bases respectively, with 16 bases between them. Here the CDR3 DNA reads TGTGCCATCAGTGAGGTGCGGGGGTTAAACGATGGCTACACCTTC. This encodes CAISEVRGLNDGYTF.

The J gene is TRBJ2-7, the V gene TRBV2; D may be TRBD1 (6 bases). Trimming cost V 8 bases and J 5 bases, with 19 bases left between them. The CDR3 runs 14 residues. CDR1 and CDR2 (germline): SNHLY, FYNNEI. The CDR3 nucleotides read TGTGCCAGCTGCAGACAGGCGGGTATGCACGAGCAGTACTTC. Translation gives CASCRQAGMHEQYF.

The rearrangement links TRBV28 to TRBJ1-1, with no clear D. Germline V gene sequence: CDR1 MDHEN, CDR2 SYDVKM. V dropped 5 bases and J dropped 7 bases, with 8 bases sitting between them. The CDR3 is 11 amino acids. In nucleotides, the CDR3 is TGTGCCAGCAGTGTCTCGAATGAAGCTTTCTTT. Translation: CASSVSNEAFF.

The V and J genes are TRBV7-9 and TRBJ2-1; 14 positions match TRBD2. This CDR3 region has 15 residues. Germline V lookup: CDR1 SEHNR, CDR2 FQNEAQ (reference sequence). After removal of 4 bases from V and 12 bases from J, the junction contained 8 bases not matched to a gene. CDR3 coding DNA: TGTGCCAGCAGCTCCCCCCAGACTAGCGGGAGGGGGCAGTTCTTC. The encoded protein is CASSSPQTSGRGQFF.

The chain joins TRBV2 to TRBJ2-5; 7 nucleotides agree with TRBD2. V shed 2 bases and J 4 bases; nucleotides not matched to a gene: 7. CDR1 SNHLY and CDR2 FYNNEI come from the germline V gene. CDR3 size: 15 residues. The CDR3 sequence is CASSEIASGLETQYF. CDR3 DNA: TGTGCCAGCAGTGAAATAGCTAGCGGACTAGAGACCCAGTACTTC.

V gene TRBV18 combines with J gene TRBJ2-1; unclear D gene. This CDR3 comprises 13 residues. Germline V gene lookup returns CDR1 KGHSH and CDR2 LQKENI. V lost 3 bases and J 8 bases, leaving 11 bases between the germline ends. The CDR3 DNA reads TGTGCCAGCTCACCGATCTTTGGGGATGAGCAGTTCTTC. This gives the protein CASSPIFGDEQFF.

The chain joins TRBV30 to TRBJ1-5; D gene unclear. Germline V gives CDR1 GTSNPN, CDR2 SVGIG (reference sequence). CDR3 length: 13 amino acids. Trimming shortened V by 2 bases and J by 4 bases, and 9 bases separated the two germline ends. The CDR3 loop reads CAWSYGQNQPQHF. In DNA form, the CDR3 reads TGTGCCTGGAGTTACGGTCAGAATCAGCCCCAGCATTTT.

The V call is TRBV7-9, the J call TRBJ2-5, with D hard to call. Trimming removed 2 bases at V and 1 base at J, with 8 bases between. Germline CDR1 is SEHNR and CDR2 is FQNEAQ (reference sequence). This CDR3 contains 14 residues. The CDR3 DNA reads as TGTGCCAGCAGCTTACATCTAGGCCAAGAGACCCAGTACTTC. Encoded protein: CASSLHLGQETQYF.

J is TRBJ2-1 and V is TRBV30; D unresolved. CDR1 GTSNPN and CDR2 SVGIG come from the germline V gene (reference sequence). The CDR3 runs to 13 residues. The ends were cut back, 2 bases at V and 10 bases at J, with 15 bases in the middle. CDR3 loop: CAWSSNLGNEQFF. The CDR3 DNA reads TGTGCCTGGAGTAGTAATTTGGGAAACGAGCAGTTCTTC. Full variable domain (outside the CDR3, taken from reference TRBV30 and TRBJ2-1): SQTIHQWPATLVQPVGSPLSLECTVEGTSNPNLYWYRQAAGRGLQLLFYSVGIGQISSEVPQNLSASRPQDRQFILSSKKLLLSDSGFYLCAWSSNLGNEQFFGPGTRLTVL.

The chain has TRBV4-1 and TRBJ2-3; 8 bases match TRBD1. CDR3 size: 17 residues. Trimming at V came to 3 bases and at J to 0 bases, leaving 8 bases not matched to a gene. Germline-derived CDR1 and CDR2 are MGHRA and YSYEKL. In DNA, the CDR3 is TGCGCCAGCAGCCAGAGGACAGGGAGCCTTAGCACAGATACGCAGTATTTT. It is translated as CASSQRTGSLSTDTQYF.

This clone showed up just a few times. The chain employs TRBV5-6 and TRBJ1-2; no firm D call. V gave up 4 bases and J gave up 1 base, with 5 bases separating them. In germline, CDR1 is SGHDT, CDR2 YYEEEE. The CDR3 covers 12 residues. The CDR3 nucleotides read TGTGCCAGCAGCAACATTAACTATGGCTACACCTTC. This sequence encodes CASSNINYGYTF.